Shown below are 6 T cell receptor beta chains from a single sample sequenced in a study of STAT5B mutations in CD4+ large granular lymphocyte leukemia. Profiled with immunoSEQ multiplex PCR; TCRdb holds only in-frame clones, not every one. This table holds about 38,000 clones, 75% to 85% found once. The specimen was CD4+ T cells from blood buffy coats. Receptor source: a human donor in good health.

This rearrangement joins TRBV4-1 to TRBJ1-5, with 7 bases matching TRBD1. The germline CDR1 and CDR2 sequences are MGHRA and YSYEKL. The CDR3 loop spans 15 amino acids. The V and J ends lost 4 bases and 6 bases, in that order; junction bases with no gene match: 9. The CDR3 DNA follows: TGCGCCAGCAGCCCTAGCCCGACAGGGTTTCAGCCCCAGCATTTT. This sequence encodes CASSPSPTGFQPQHF.

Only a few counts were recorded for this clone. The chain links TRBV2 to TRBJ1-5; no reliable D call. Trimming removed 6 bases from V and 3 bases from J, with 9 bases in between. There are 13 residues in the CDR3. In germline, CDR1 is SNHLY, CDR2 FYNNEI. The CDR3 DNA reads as TGTGCCAGCAGCGACAACTACAATCAGCCCCAGCATTTT. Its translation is CASSDNYNQPQHF.

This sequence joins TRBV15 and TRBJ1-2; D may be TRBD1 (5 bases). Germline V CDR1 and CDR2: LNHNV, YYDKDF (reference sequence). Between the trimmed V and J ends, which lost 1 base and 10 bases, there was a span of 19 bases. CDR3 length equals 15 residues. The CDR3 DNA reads TGTGCCACCAGCAGAGTTCGGCAGGGAGGGCCTTTCTACACCTTC. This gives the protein CATSRVRQGGPFYTF.

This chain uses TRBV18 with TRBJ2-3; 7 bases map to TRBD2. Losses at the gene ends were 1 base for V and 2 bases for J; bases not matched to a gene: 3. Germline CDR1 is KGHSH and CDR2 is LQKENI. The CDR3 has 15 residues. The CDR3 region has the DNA TGTGCCAGCTCACCACAGCGGGGCTCCACAGATACGCAGTATTTT. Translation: CASSPQRGSTDTQYF.

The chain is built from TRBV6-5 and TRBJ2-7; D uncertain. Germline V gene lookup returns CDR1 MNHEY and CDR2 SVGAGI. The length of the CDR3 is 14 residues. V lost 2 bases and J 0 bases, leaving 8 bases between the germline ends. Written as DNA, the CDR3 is TGTGCCAGCAGTTACAACCACGACTCCTACGAGCAGTACTTC. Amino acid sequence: CASSYNHDSYEQYF.

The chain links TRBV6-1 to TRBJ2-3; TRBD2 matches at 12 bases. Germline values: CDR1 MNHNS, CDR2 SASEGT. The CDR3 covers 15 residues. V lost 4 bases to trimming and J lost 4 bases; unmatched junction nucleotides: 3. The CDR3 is CASSGLAGGADTQYF. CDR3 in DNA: TGTGCCAGCAGTGGTCTAGCGGGGGGGGCAGATACGCAGTATTTT.